One and the same sample provided the 13 T cell receptor beta chains below, sequenced in a study of cytomegalovirus exposure and HLA in healthy donors. PCR amplification relied on 60 Vbeta primers (plus 13 Jbeta primers). TCRdb's copy holds only in-frame clones and misses some; the assay was immunoSEQ multiplex PCR. The sample yields roughly 200,000 clones, 70% to 80% seen once. Sequenced material: PBMCs. The receptors were gathered from a woman aged 30 to 39 in good health and CMV-seronegative.

The rearrangement links TRBV5-1 to TRBJ1-5; D is possibly TRBD1 (5 bases). The CDR3 is made up of 14 amino acids. Trimming took off 3 bases at V and 0 bases at J, with 7 bases between the two ends. Germline CDR1 SGHRS, CDR2 YFSETQ. CDR3 DNA: TGCGCCAGCAGCTCGGGGGATAGCAATCAGCCCCAGCATTTT. Translation gives CASSSGDSNQPQHF.

The rearrangement uses TRBV7-6 and TRBJ2-3; TRBD1 aligns across 7 bases. Losses at the gene ends were 0 bases for V and 4 bases for J; bases not matched to a gene: 4. The CDR3 has 15 amino acids. Germline V CDR1 and CDR2: SGHVS, FNYEAQ. DNA of the CDR3: TGTGCCAGCAGCTTAGCAGGGGGCGTCGCAGATACGCAGTATTTT. Its translation: CASSLAGGVADTQYF.

This clone has just a few counts. J is TRBJ2-2 and V is TRBV23-1, with TRBD2 identical over 7 bases. TRBV23-1 is annotated as an ORF whose role is uncertain. The length of the CDR3 is 16 residues. V was pared by 2 bases and J by 5 bases, with 8 bases of the junction left unmatched. The CDR3 DNA reads as TGCGCCAGCAGTCAACGTGCGCGGGGGACGACCGGGGAGCTGTTTTTT. Protein product: CASSQRARGTTGELFF.

The rearrangement links TRBV5-1 to TRBJ2-1, with 8 bases that match TRBD2. After removal of 3 bases from V and 7 bases from J, the junction contained 6 bases not matched to a gene. The CDR3 is made up of 14 amino acids. CDR1 SGHRS and CDR2 YFSETQ come from the germline V gene. CDR3 coding DNA: TGCGCCAGCAGCTACCGGGGGGGCCCAAATGAGCAGTTCTTC. This codes for CASSYRGGPNEQFF.

In this sample, this clone turned up once. The chain joins TRBV5-1 to TRBJ2-7; D remains unclear. Trimming pared 0 bases from V and 0 bases from J, leaving 10 bases between. This CDR3 contains 15 residues. Looked up from germline, CDR1 is SGHRS and CDR2 is YFSETQ. CDR3 sequence: CASSLVGQSSYEQYF. As DNA, the CDR3 is TGCGCCAGCAGCTTGGTTGGGCAGAGCTCCTACGAGCAGTACTTC.

Note on this clone: The sample has other DNA sequences that encode this CDR3 too. The J gene is TRBJ2-7, the V gene TRBV4-2; 10 bases line up with TRBD2. With 1 base clipped from V and 7 bases from J, the junction kept 7 bases outside the gene matches. Germline CDR1 LGHNA, CDR2 YNFKEQ. The CDR3 is 15 residues long. CDR3 bases: TGTGCCAGCAGCCAAGTTTTAGCGGGAGGTGGTGAGCAGTACTTC. Amino acid sequence: CASSQVLAGGGEQYF.

The chain has TRBV10-3 and TRBJ2-1; D is possibly TRBD2 (6 bases). The CDR3 loop spans 14 amino acids. Germline CDR1 is ENHRY and CDR2 is SYGVKD. Trimming pared 4 bases from V and 7 bases from J, leaving 14 bases between. The CDR3 DNA is TGTGCCATCAGTGGCGACCGGGACTCAAATGAGCAGTTCTTC. Amino acid sequence: CAISGDRDSNEQFF.

V gene TRBV5-1 combines with J gene TRBJ2-7, with D perhaps TRBD2 (7 bases). Germline-derived CDR1 and CDR2 are SGHRS and YFSETQ. Trimming took off 7 bases at V and 2 bases at J, with 19 bases between the two ends. The CDR3 runs 15 residues. The CDR3 bases are TGCGCCAGCCGTCAAGGAGGGGGAGGGCCCTACGAGCAGTACTTC. Translating it yields CASRQGGGGPYEQYF.

The chain recombines TRBV9 with TRBJ1-6; D ambiguous. V was trimmed by 0 bases and J by 5 bases, leaving 6 bases between them. This CDR3 comprises 14 residues. Germline CDR1 and CDR2: SGDLS and YYNGEE. CDR3 sequence reads: CASSVGGNNSPLHF. CDR3 in DNA: TGTGCCAGCAGCGTAGGAGGGAATAATTCACCCCTCCACTTT.

The V call is TRBV19, the J call TRBJ1-5; D perhaps matches TRBD1 (5 bases). Germline V gene data show CDR1 as LNHDA and CDR2 as SQIVND (reference sequence). The CDR3 is made up of 17 amino acids. The V end was cut by 7 bases, the J end by 6 bases, with 25 bases between. CDR3: CASKSWLVTGEVQPQHF. In DNA form, the CDR3 reads TGTGCCAGTAAGTCTTGGTTGGTTACAGGTGAGGTTCAGCCCCAGCATTTT.

This chain links TRBV9 with TRBJ2-1; D gene ambiguous. The CDR3 runs 11 residues. The V end lost 3 bases, the J end lost 7 bases, and 5 bases lay between the germline ends. The germline V gene encodes CDR1 SGDLS and CDR2 YYNGEE. The CDR3 DNA reads as TGTGCCAGCAGCGCCAAAAATGAGCAGTTCTTC. Protein product: CASSAKNEQFF.

The chain uses TRBV5-1 and TRBJ2-3, with D maybe TRBD2 (6 bases). The CDR3 sequence is 15 residues long. V dropped 0 bases and J dropped 10 bases, with 18 bases sitting between them. The germline V gene encodes CDR1 SGHRS and CDR2 YFSETQ. The CDR3 sequence is CASSLGAGGLYAQYF. CDR3 nucleotides: TGCGCCAGCAGCTTGGGAGCGGGTGGACTTTACGCGCAGTATTTT.

This chain connects TRBV14 to TRBJ2-5; 10 bases are a match to TRBD1. The V and J ends lost 4 bases and 2 bases, in that order; junction bases with no gene match: 7. This CDR3 region has 16 residues. Germline V gene lookup returns CDR1 SGHDN and CDR2 FVKESK. In nucleotides, the CDR3 is TGTGCCAGCAGCCGATTGGGACAGGGGAGGCAAGAGACCCAGTACTTC. It specifies CASSRLGQGRQETQYF.